This T cell receptor beta chain came from a study of response to subunit inactivated influenza vaccine. Germline CDR1 reads KGHSH; CDR2 reads LQKENI. This CDR3 is built from 14 residues. V shed 2 bases and J shed 3 bases, with 9 bases lying between them. Study-level findings and limits: That few new T cells are recruited by each seasonal influenza vaccination was the authors' suggestion.

Concerning this clonotype: The antigen is not known.

TCRdb fed the RT-PCR reads into MiXCR, producing one record per CDR3 protein. The sample records about 500,000 distinct CDR3 sequences, approximately 15% being singletons. V and J are TRBV18 and TRBJ2-3; D is possibly TRBD1 or TRBD2 (6 bases each). The input for sequencing was CD4+ T cells sorted from PBMCs, taken roughly 24 months after vaccination. This receptor was obtained from a man aged 45-69 years who received an inactivated influenza vaccine. Here the CDR3 reads CASSPGGRTDTQYF. The CDR3 DNA follows: TGTGCCAGCTCACCAGGGGGGCGGACAGATACGCAGTATTTT. Full variable domain (outside the CDR3, taken from reference TRBV18 and TRBJ2-3): NAGVMQNPRHLVRRRGQEARLRCSPMKGHSHVYWYRQLPEEGLKFMVYLQKENIIDESGMPKERFSAEFPKEGPSILRIQQVVRGDSAAYFCASSPGGRTDTQYFGPGTRLTVL.